This TCR beta chain was observed in a study of CD8 T cells in ankylosing spondylitis. The study's findings and limits: Clones linked with disease were CD8+ and fairly uncommon in the peripheral blood.

TCRdb reprocessed the 5' RACE reads with MiXCR, giving one entry per CDR3 protein. Of more than 250,000 distinct CDR3 sequences listed, 11% are singletons. This clonotype has a count of ten or more. The antigen is unknown. Deletions cut 2 bases from V and 10 bases from J, with 11 bases between. In germline, CDR1 is MNHNS, CDR2 SASEGT. This CDR3 has 12 amino acids. The sample comprised blood, either unsorted or a sorted T cell fraction (not recorded which). The chain joins TRBV6-1 to TRBJ1-1; D uncertain. The sequence was collected from a female donor with ankylosing spondylitis or in good health (not recorded which). The CDR3 here is CASSERLGGAFF. The CDR3 bases are TGTGCCAGCAGTGAACGGCTCGGCGGAGCTTTCTTT.